Reported below is one T cell receptor beta chain. No antigen is known for it. This specimen belongs to a study of cytomegalovirus exposure and HLA in healthy donors. Using immunoSEQ multiplex PCR, the repertoire was profiled, and TCRdb retains in-frame clones only, with some absent. Of under 300,000 clones listed, 90% are singletons. The approximately 130-subject validation cohort, separate from the approximately 670-subject first cohort, included the donors. General study points: The listing of some 170 TCR beta chains classed them as cytomegalovirus-associated. Specificity of a few CMV-associated chains for CMV antigens was verified in vitro. Most TCR sequences showed up rarely, but some public TCRs showed up in many donors.

The sequence came from a woman younger than 30 in good health and CMV-seronegative. The sample taken for sequencing was PBMCs.

DNA for the CDR3: TGCGCCAGCAGCGCTAGCGGGGGTCAGGAGACCCAGTACTTC. Protein sequence: CASSASGGQETQYF. The chain links TRBV10-2 to TRBJ2-5; 10 nucleotides line up with TRBD2. Per germline, CDR1 WSHSY and CDR2 SAAADI. V shed 6 bases, J shed 5 bases, and the junction held 6 bases outside the gene matches. CDR3 length: 14 amino acids.